Listed below are T cell receptor beta chains from one sample, sequenced in a study of cytomegalovirus exposure and HLA in healthy donors. Produced via immunoSEQ multiplex PCR; TCRdb's table is partial and in-frame only. The data show 150,000 to 200,000 clones, roughly 80% seen once. The sequenced sample was PBMCs. The receptor set was obtained from a middle-aged man in good health and CMV-seropositive. The CDR3 runs from the conserved cysteine through the conserved F or W. A D gene is named only where the DNA matches it firmly. The size of a clone is reported for some rows only, either as once, few or many, or as a class for expanded clones.

TRBD1,TRBV10-3,.,TRBJ1-4,CAISGTGEEKLFF,TGTGCCATCAGCGGGACAGGGGAAGAAAAACTGTTTTTT
.,TRBV6-1,.,TRBJ2-1,CASIRSFGEQFF,TGTGCCAGCATAAGGAGCTTCGGGGAGCAGTTCTTC
.,TRBV27,.,TRBJ2-2,CASSFGGAAYTGELFF,TGTGCCAGCAGTTTCGGTGGGGCCGCGTACACCGGGGAGCTGTTTTTT
TRBD1,TRBV28,.,TRBJ2-7,CASSLGPGTGVHEQYF,TGTGCCAGCAGTTTGGGCCCCGGGACAGGGGTCCACGAGCAGTACTTC
TRBD2,TRBV9,.,TRBJ2-1,CASSSPTSVYNEQFF,TGTGCCAGCAGCTCCCCGACTAGCGTTTACAATGAGCAGTTCTTC
TRBD2,TRBV28,.,TRBJ2-3,CASSATGGPGDTQYF,TGTGCCAGCAGTGCAACGGGAGGGCCGGGAGATACGCAGTATTTT
.,TRBV30,.,TRBJ1-2,CAWRGRGGYTF,TGTGCCTGGAGGGGTAGGGGGGGCTACACCTTC
.,TRBV7-9,once,TRBJ2-6,CASSSIGDLLGAGANVLTF,TGTGCCAGCAGCAGCATCGGGGATCTCCTTGGAGCTGGGGCCAACGTCCTGACTTTC
TRBD2,TRBV6-5,.,TRBJ2-3,CASSYSLSGFSDTQYF,TGTGCCAGCAGTTACTCTCTTAGCGGGTTCTCAGATACGCAGTATTTT
TRBD1,TRBV4-1,.,TRBJ1-2,CASSQGGGTAYGYTF,TGCGCCAGCAGCCAAGGGGGTGGGACAGCCTATGGCTACACCTTC
TRBD2,TRBV11-2,.,TRBJ2-5,CASSTLPSGLGLREETQYF,TGTGCCAGCAGCACTCTGCCTAGCGGGTTGGGTCTGAGAGAAGAGACCCAGTACTTC
TRBD2,TRBV7-6,.,TRBJ2-5,CASSTQAGVGQETQYF,TGTGCCAGCAGTACCCAAGCGGGAGTGGGCCAAGAGACCCAGTACTTC
.,TRBV14,.,TRBJ2-7,CASSRAGTGVYEQYF,TGTGCCAGCAGCCGAGCCGGGACGGGGGTCTACGAGCAGTACTTC
.,TRBV30,.,TRBJ1-1,CAWSVSKTEAFF,TGTGCCTGGAGTGTATCTAAAACTGAAGCTTTCTTT
TRBD1,TRBV13,.,TRBJ2-6,CASSLGPPGQGGYLSGANVLTF,TGTGCCAGCAGCTTAGGACCCCCCGGACAGGGGGGCTATCTCTCTGGGGCCAACGTCCTGACTTTC
.,TRBV19,.,TRBJ2-3,CASSIDSRGTDTQYF,TGTGCCAGTAGTATAGACAGCAGGGGCACAGATACGCAGTATTTT
.,TRBV5-6,once,TRBJ1-1,CASSPPLWGLNTEAFF,TGTGCCAGCAGCCCCCCGCTTTGGGGGCTGAACACTGAAGCTTTCTTT
TRBD2,TRBV7-8,.,TRBJ2-5,CASTSNPGLAGVETQYF,TGTGCCAGCACGAGCAACCCGGGACTAGCGGGAGTTGAGACCCAGTACTTC
.,TRBV5-1,.,TRBJ2-1,CASFLASNEQFF,TGCGCCAGCTTTCTAGCCTCCAATGAGCAGTTCTTC
.,TRBV7-2,once,TRBJ2-1,CASSLRDMVGNEQFF,TGTGCCAGCAGCCTCCGGGACATGGTGGGCAATGAGCAGTTCTTC
.,TRBV6-5,.,TRBJ2-2,CASSYNRGTNTGELFF,TGTGCCAGCAGTTATAATCGGGGAACGAACACCGGGGAGCTGTTTTTT
TRBD2,TRBV6-5,few,TRBJ2-3,CASISLAGVTDTQYF,TGTGCCAGCATAAGCCTAGCGGGAGTCACAGATACGCAGTATTTT
TRBD2,TRBV9,.,TRBJ2-3,CASSVSGGTQYF,TGTGCCAGCAGCGTAAGCGGGGGGACGCAGTATTTT
TRBD2,TRBV5-1,once,TRBJ2-5,CASSGYLAGGYQETQYF,TGCGCCAGCAGCGGGTACCTAGCGGGAGGGTACCAAGAGACCCAGTACTTC
.,TRBV29-1,.,TRBJ1-1,CSALPGGGTEAFF,TGCAGCGCCCTCCCGGGAGGGGGCACTGAAGCTTTCTTT
TRBD2,TRBV27,.,TRBJ2-3,CASTQKLADPTDTQYF,TGTGCCAGCACCCAGAAGCTAGCGGACCCCACAGATACGCAGTATTTT
.,TRBV7-8,.,TRBJ2-5,CASSLEGWSAYF,TGTGCCAGCAGCTTAGAAGGCTGGAGCGCATACTTC
.,TRBV15,.,TRBJ2-5,CATSRAAPGSQETQYF,TGTGCCACCAGCAGAGCCGCCCCGGGAAGCCAAGAGACCCAGTACTTC
.,TRBV28,.,TRBJ2-1,CASSSGQENNEQFF,TGTGCCAGCAGTAGTGGACAAGAAAACAATGAGCAGTTCTTC
TRBD1,TRBV11-3,.,TRBJ2-7,CASSLGRTGQVLVSYEQYF,TGTGCCAGCAGCTTAGGGAGGACAGGTCAAGTACTAGTCAGCTACGAGCAGTACTTC
TRBD1,TRBV6-5,.,TRBJ1-1,CASSKGTGGRAEAFF,TGTGCCAGCAGTAAAGGGACAGGGGGCAGGGCTGAAGCTTTCTTT
TRBD1,TRBV5-1,.,TRBJ1-4,CASSWAGTGVEKLFF,TGCGCCAGCAGCTGGGCAGGGACAGGGGTCGAAAAACTGTTTTTT
TRBD1,TRBV27,.,TRBJ1-1,CASSRTGSSTEAFF,TGTGCCAGCAGTCGGACAGGGTCGAGCACTGAAGCTTTCTTT
.,TRBV4-1,.,TRBJ2-2,CASSRNADRNTGELFF,TGCGCCAGCAGCCGTAACGCGGACAGGAACACCGGGGAGCTGTTTTTT
TRBD1,TRBV6-6,.,TRBJ1-2,CASTDRVGYGYTF,TGTGCCAGCACTGACAGGGTGGGCTATGGCTACACCTTC
.,TRBV4-1,.,TRBJ2-7,CASSQDPFLYEQYF,TGCGCCAGCAGCCAAGACCCCTTCCTCTACGAGCAGTACTTC
.,TRBV6-5,.,TRBJ2-7,CASSQDLVSYEQYF,TGTGCCAGCAGTCAGGACTTAGTCTCCTACGAGCAGTACTTC
TRBD1,TRBV30,once,TRBJ2-7,CAWYDPGTGGYEQYF,TGTGCCTGGTATGATCCCGGGACAGGGGGTTACGAGCAGTACTTC
.,TRBV19,.,TRBJ2-3,CASSILAGDTQYF,TGTGCCAGTAGTATACTAGCTGGAGATACGCAGTATTTT
.,TRBV7-3,few,TRBJ1-1,CASSAYTVTEAFF,TGTGCCAGCAGCGCCTACACAGTCACTGAAGCTTTCTTT
.,TRBV5-4,.,TRBJ1-3,CASSLAGHQYSGNTIYF,TGTGCCAGCAGCTTGGCGGGACACCAATACTCTGGAAACACCATATATTTT
.,TRBV7-3,.,TRBJ2-5,CASSLSNNQETQYF,TGTGCCAGCAGCTTAAGCAACAACCAAGAGACCCAGTACTTC
TRBD1,TRBV5-6,.,TRBJ1-1,CASSLVGTGGTEAFF,TGTGCCAGCAGCTTGGTAGGGACAGGGGGCACTGAAGCTTTCTTT
.,TRBV28,.,TRBJ1-2,CASSPQNYGYTF,TGTGCCAGCAGTCCCCAGAACTATGGCTACACCTTC
.,TRBV5-5,.,TRBJ2-3,CASSREKYTDTQYF,TGTGCCAGCAGCCGAGAAAAATACACAGATACGCAGTATTTT
.,TRBV5-1,.,TRBJ1-1,CASRYDSFGTEAFF,TGCGCCAGCAGGTATGACAGTTTCGGCACTGAAGCTTTCTTT
TRBD2,TRBV9,.,TRBJ2-1,CASSRGLELASEQFF,TGTGCCAGCAGCCGGGGACTAGAATTGGCCAGTGAGCAGTTCTTC
TRBD1,TRBV4-2,once,TRBJ1-2,CASSQDAGQGTYGYTF,TGTGCCAGCAGCCAAGATGCGGGACAGGGGACCTATGGCTACACCTTC
.,TRBV7-2,.,TRBJ2-2,CASSFTTGELFF,TGTGCCAGCAGCTTCACTACCGGGGAGCTGTTTTTT
TRBD1,TRBV29-1,once,TRBJ2-1,CSVQTGTGSNEQFF,TGCAGCGTGCAGACCGGGACAGGGTCCAATGAGCAGTTCTTC
.,TRBV7-9,.,TRBJ1-2,CASSLRGFTF,TGTGCCAGCAGCCTTCGGGGTTTTACCTTC
TRBD2,TRBV5-5,.,TRBJ2-2,CASSPGLAGFNTGELFF,TGTGCCAGCAGCCCGGGACTAGCGGGATTTAACACCGGGGAGCTGTTTTTT
.,TRBV5-1,.,TRBJ2-7,CASSLGSEPSYEQYF,TGCGCCAGCAGCTTGGGGAGCGAACCCTCCTACGAGCAGTACTTC
.,TRBV7-6,few,TRBJ2-1,CASSLSGGDYNEQFF,TGTGCCAGCAGCTTATCTGGCGGGGACTACAATGAGCAGTTCTTC
TRBD1,TRBV4-1,.,TRBJ2-4,CASSIRQGEGRAKNIQYF,TGCGCCAGCAGCATTCGACAGGGGGAGGGCCGGGCCAAAAACATTCAGTACTTC
TRBD2,TRBV15,.,TRBJ2-2,CATSRGTSGGTGELFF,TGTGCCACCAGCAGAGGGACTAGCGGGGGCACCGGGGAGCTGTTTTTT
.,TRBV18,.,TRBJ1-5,CASSSGSNQPQHF,TGTGCCAGCTCGTCGGGATCCAATCAGCCCCAGCATTTT